This paragraph reports one T cell receptor (beta chain). As yet, its antigen is unknown. The sample comes from a study of monozygotic twins with cystic fibrosis. Per germline, CDR1 LGHNA and CDR2 YSLEER. V shed 8 bases and J shed 2 bases, with 13 bases lying between them. CDR3 length equals 15 residues. Produced via immunoSEQ multiplex PCR; TCRdb's table is partial and in-frame only. Here the sample spans 10,000 to 15,000 clones, 70% to 90% being singletons. Points from the study as a whole: Shared CDR3 numbers were not associated with age, concordance or severity.

The chain combines TRBV4-3 with TRBJ2-6, with D hard to call. This TCR was sampled from a man between 18 and 29 years old with cystic fibrosis. The specimen was blood. CDR3 nucleotide sequence: TGCGCCAGCTCCAAAGTAGGGCCTGGGGCCAACGTCCTGACTTTC. Residues: CASSKVGPGANVLTF.